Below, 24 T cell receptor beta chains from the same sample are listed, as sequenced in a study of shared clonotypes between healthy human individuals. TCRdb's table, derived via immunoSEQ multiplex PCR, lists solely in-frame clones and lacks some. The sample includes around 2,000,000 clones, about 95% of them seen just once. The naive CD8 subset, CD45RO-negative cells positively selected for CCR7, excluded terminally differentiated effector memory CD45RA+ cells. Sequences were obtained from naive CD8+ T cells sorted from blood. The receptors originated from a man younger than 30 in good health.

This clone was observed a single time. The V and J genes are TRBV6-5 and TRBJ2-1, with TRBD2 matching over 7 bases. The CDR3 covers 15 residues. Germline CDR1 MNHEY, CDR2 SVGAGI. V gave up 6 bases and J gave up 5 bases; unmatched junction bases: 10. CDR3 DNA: TGTGCCAGCAGCCTCGCGGCGGGAGCTAACAATGAGCAGTTCTTC. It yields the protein CASSLAAGANNEQFF.

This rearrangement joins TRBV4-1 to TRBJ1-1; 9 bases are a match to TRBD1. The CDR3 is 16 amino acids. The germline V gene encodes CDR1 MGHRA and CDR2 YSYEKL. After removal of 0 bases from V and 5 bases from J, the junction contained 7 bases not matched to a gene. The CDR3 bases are TGCGCCAGCAGCCAAGACATGGGGACAGGGAATACTGAAGCTTTCTTT. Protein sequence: CASSQDMGTGNTEAFF.

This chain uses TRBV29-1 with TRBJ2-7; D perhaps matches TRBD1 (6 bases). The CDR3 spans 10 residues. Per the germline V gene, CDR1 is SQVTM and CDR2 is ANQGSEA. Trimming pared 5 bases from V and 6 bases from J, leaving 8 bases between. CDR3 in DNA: TGCAGCGTTCTGGACAGCGAGCAGTACTTC. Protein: CSVLDSEQYF.

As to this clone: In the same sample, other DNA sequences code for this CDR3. The CDR3, as DNA: TGTGCCAGCAGCTTAGCTCTGAGCTCCTACGAGCAGTACTTC. It specifies CASSLALSSYEQYF. The chain has TRBV7-9 and TRBJ2-7; D is ambiguous. V shed 0 bases and J shed 0 bases, with 6 bases lying between them. Germline V gene sequence: CDR1 SEHNR, CDR2 FQNEAQ (reference sequence). CDR3 length equals 14 residues.

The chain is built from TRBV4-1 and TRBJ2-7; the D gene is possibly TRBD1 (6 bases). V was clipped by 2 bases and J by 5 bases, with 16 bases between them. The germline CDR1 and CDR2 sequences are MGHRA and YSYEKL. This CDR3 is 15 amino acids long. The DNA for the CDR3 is TGCGCCAGCAGCCAACTACAGGGCCCCGGGGACGAGCAGTACTTC. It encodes CASSQLQGPGDEQYF.

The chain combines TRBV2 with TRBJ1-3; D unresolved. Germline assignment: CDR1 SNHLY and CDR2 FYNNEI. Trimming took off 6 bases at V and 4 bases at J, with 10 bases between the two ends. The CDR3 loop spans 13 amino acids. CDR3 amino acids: CASRPNMGNTIYF. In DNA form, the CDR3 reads TGTGCCAGCAGACCCAACATGGGAAACACCATATATTTT.

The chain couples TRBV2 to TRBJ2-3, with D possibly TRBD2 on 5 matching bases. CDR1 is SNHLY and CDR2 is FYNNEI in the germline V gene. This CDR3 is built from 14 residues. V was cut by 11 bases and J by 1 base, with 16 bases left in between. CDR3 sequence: CADGDGGRTDTQYF. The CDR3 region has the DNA TGTGCCGATGGGGATGGCGGGCGCACAGATACGCAGTATTTT.

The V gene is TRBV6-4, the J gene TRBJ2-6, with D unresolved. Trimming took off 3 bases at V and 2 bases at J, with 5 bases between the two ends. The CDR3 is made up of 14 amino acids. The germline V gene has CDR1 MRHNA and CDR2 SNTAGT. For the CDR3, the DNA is TGTGCCAGCAGTGAGACGCCTGGGGCCAACGTCCTGACTTTC. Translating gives CASSETPGANVLTF.

The CDR3 nucleotides are TGTGCCAGCAGTGATCCCATCGGGACAGGGTCCGGGGAGCTGTTTTTT. Amino acids: CASSDPIGTGSGELFF. The genes are TRBV6-1 and TRBJ2-2, with 9 positions matching TRBD1. The CDR3 covers 16 residues. Germline values: CDR1 MNHNS, CDR2 SASEGT. The trim removed 3 bases at V and 6 bases at J, leaving 8 bases unmatched.

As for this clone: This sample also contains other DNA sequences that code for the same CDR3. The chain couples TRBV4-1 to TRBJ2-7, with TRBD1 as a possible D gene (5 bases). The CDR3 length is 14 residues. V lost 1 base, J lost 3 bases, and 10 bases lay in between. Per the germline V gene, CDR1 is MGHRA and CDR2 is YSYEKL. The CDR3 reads CASSQVQVGYEQYF. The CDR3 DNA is TGCGCCAGCAGCCAAGTACAGGTAGGCTACGAGCAGTACTTC.

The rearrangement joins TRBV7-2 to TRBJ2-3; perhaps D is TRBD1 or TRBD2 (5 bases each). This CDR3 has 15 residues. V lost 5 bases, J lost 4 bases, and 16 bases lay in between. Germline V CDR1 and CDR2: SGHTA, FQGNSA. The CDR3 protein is CASSHGTYSADTQYF. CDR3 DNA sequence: TGTGCCAGCAGCCACGGGACCTACTCGGCAGATACGCAGTATTTT. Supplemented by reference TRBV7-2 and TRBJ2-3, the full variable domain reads GAGVSQSPSNKVTEKGKDVELRCDPISGHTALYWYRQSLGQGLEFLIYFQGNSAPDKSGLPSDRFSAERTGGSVSTLTIQRTQQEDSAVYLCASSHGTYSADTQYFGPGTRLTVL.

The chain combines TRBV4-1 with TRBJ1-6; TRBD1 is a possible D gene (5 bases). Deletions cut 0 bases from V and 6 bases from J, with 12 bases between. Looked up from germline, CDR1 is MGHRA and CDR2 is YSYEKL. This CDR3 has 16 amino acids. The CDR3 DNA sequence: TGCGCCAGCAGCCAAGATATCCAGGGACCTAATTCACCCCTCCACTTT. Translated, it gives CASSQDIQGPNSPLHF.

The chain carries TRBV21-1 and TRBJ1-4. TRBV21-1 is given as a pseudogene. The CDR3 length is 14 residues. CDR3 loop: CASNSGELSKKLFF. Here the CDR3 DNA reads TGTGCCAGCAATTCCGGGGAGCTTAGCAAAAAACTGTTTTTT.

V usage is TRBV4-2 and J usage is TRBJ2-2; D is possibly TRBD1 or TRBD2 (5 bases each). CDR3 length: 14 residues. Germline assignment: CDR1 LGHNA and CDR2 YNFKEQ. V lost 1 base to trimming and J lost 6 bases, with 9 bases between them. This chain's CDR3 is CASSQGWGSGELFF. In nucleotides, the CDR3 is TGTGCCAGCAGCCAAGGGTGGGGGTCCGGGGAGCTGTTTTTT.

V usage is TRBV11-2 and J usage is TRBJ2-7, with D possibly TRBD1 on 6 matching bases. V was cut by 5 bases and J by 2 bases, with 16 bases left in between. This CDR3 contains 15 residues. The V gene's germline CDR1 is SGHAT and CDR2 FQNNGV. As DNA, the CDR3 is TGTGCCAGCAGCCCAGATTTGGACAGCCCCTACGAGCAGTACTTC. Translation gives CASSPDLDSPYEQYF.

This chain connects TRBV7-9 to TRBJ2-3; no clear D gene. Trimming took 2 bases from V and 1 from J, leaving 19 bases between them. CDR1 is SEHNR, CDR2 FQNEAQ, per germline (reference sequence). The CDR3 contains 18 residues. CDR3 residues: CASSLLHPFASGTDTQYF. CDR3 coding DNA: TGTGCCAGCAGCTTATTACATCCTTTCGCGTCGGGCACAGATACGCAGTATTTT.

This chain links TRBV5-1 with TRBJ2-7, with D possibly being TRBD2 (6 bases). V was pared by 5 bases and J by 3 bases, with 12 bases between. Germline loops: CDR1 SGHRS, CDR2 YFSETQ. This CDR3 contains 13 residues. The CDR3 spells CASRPGENYEQYF. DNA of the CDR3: TGCGCCAGCAGACCGGGGGAAAACTACGAGCAGTACTTC.

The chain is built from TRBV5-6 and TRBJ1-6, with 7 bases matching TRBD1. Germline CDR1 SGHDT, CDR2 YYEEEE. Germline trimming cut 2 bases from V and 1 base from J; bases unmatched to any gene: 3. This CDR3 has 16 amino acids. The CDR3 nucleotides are TGTGCCAGCAGCTTAGGGGGCATATCCTATAATTCACCCCTCCACTTT. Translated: CASSLGGISYNSPLHF.

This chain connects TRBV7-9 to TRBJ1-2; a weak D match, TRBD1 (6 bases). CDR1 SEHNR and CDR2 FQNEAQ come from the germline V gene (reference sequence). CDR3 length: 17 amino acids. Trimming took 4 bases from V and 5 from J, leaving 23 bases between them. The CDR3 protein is CASSYEGGRVAVYGYTF. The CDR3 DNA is TGTGCCAGCAGCTACGAAGGGGGGAGAGTGGCAGTTTATGGCTACACCTTC.

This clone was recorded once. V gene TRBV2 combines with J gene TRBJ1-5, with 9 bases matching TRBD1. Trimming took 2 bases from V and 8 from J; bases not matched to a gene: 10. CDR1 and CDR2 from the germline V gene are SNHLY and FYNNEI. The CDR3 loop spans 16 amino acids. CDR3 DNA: TGTGCCAGCAGTGAACTAGGGACAGGGAAGAGTGAGCCCCAGCATTTT. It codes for CASSELGTGKSEPQHF.

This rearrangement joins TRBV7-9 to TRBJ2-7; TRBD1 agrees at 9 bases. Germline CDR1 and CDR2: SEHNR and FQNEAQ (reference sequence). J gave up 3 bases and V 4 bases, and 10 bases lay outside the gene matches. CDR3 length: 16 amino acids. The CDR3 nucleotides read TGTGCCAGCAGCTCCCCACCTCCGGACAGGGGCTACGAGCAGTACTTC. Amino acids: CASSSPPPDRGYEQYF.

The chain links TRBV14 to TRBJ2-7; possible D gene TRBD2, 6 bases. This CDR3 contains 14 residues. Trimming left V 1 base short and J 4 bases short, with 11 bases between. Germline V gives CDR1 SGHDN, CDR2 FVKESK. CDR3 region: CASSQGREVYEQYF. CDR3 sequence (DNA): TGTGCCAGCAGCCAAGGGCGGGAAGTTTACGAGCAGTACTTC.

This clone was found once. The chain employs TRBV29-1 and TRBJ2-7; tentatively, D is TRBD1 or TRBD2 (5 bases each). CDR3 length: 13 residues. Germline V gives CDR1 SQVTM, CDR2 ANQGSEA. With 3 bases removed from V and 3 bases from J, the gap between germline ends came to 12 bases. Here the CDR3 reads CSVEGDLDYEQYF. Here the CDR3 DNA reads TGCAGCGTTGAGGGGGACCTTGACTACGAGCAGTACTTC.

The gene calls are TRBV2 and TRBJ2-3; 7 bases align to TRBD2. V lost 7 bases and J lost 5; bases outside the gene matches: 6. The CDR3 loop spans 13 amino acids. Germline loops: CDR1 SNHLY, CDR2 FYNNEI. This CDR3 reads CASIGLVVDTQYF. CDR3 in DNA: TGTGCCAGCATAGGACTAGTTGTAGATACGCAGTATTTT.